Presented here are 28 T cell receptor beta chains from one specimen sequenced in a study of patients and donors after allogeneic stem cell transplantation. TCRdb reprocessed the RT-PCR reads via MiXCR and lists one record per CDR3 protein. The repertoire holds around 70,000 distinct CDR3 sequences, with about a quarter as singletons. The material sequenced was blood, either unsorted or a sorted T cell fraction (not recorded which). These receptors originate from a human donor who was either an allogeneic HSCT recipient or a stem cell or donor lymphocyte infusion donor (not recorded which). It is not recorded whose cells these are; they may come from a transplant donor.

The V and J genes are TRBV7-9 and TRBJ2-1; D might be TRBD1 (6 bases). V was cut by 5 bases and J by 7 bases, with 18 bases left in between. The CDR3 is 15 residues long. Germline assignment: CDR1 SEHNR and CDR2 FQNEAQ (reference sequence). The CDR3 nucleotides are TGTGCCAGCAGCCCAAACCTCGGGACAAGAAATGAGCAGTTCTTC. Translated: CASSPNLGTRNEQFF.

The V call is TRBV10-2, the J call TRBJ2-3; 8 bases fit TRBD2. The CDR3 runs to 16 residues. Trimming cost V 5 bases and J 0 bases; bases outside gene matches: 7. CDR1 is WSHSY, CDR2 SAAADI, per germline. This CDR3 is CASSSRLAFSTDTQYF. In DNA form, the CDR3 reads TGCGCCAGCAGTTCCCGACTAGCGTTCAGCACAGATACGCAGTATTTT.

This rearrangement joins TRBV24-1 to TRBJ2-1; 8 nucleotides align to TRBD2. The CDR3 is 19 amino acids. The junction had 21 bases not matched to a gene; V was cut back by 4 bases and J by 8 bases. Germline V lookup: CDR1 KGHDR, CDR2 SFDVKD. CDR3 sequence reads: CATSDPRGQGGAGDDEQFF. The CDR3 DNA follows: TGTGCCACCAGTGACCCCCGAGGCCAGGGAGGAGCGGGAGACGATGAGCAGTTCTTC.

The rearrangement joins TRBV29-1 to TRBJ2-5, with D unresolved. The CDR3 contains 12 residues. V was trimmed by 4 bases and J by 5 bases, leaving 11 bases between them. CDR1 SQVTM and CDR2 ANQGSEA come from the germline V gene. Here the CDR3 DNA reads TGCAGCGTTGTGGTTAAGGGTGAGACCCAGTACTTC. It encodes CSVVVKGETQYF.

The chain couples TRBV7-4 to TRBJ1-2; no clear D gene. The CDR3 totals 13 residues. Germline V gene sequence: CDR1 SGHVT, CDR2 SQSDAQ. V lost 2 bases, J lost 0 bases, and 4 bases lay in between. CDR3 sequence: CASSLPSNYGYTF. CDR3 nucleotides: TGTGCCAGCAGCTTACCGTCTAACTATGGCTACACCTTC.

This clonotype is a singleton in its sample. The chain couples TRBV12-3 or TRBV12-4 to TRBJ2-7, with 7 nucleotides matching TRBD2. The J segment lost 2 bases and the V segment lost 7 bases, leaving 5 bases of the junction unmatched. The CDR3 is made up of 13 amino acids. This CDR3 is CASTPGTTYEQYF. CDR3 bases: TGTGCCAGCACCCCAGGGACTACCTACGAGCAGTACTTC.

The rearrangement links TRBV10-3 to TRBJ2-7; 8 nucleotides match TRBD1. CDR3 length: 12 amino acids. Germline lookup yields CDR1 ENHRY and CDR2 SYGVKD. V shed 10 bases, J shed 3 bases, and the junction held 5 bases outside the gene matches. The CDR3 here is CATTDRGYEQYF. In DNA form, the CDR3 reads TGTGCCACCACAGACAGGGGCTACGAGCAGTACTTC.

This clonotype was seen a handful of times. The CDR3 DNA reads TGCGCCAGCAGGAGTGACGTCTTTAACTATGGCTACACCTTC. Its translation is CASRSDVFNYGYTF. The genes are TRBV5-1 and TRBJ1-2, with no clear D. The CDR3 sequence is 14 residues long. V dropped 5 bases and J dropped 1 base, with 12 bases sitting between them. In germline, CDR1 is SGHRS, CDR2 YFSETQ.

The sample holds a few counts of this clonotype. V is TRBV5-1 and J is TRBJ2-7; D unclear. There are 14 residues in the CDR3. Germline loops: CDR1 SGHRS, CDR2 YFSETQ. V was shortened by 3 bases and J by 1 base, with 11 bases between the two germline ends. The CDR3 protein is CASSYYKESYEQYF. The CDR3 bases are TGCGCCAGCAGCTACTATAAGGAATCCTACGAGCAGTACTTC.

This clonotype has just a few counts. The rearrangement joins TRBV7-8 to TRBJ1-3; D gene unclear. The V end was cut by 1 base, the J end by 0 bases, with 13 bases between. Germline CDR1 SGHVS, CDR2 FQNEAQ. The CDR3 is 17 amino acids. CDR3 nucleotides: TGTGCCAGCAGCTTAGTGGTTGGTCGTCCCTCTGGAAACACCATATATTTT. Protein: CASSLVVGRPSGNTIYF.

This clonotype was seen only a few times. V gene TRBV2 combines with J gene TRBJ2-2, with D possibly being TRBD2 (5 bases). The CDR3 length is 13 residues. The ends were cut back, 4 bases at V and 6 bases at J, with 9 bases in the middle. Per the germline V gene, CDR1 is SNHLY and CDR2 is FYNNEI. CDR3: CASSVEESGELFF. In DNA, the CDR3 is TGTGCCAGCAGTGTGGAGGAATCCGGGGAGCTGTTTTTT.

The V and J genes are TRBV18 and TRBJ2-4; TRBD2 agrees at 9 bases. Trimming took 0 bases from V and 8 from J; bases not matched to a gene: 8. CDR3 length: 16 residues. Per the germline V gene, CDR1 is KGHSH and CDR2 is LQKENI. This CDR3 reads CASSPPASGRKDIQYF. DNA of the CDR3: TGTGCCAGCTCACCACCGGCAAGCGGGAGGAAGGACATTCAGTACTTC.

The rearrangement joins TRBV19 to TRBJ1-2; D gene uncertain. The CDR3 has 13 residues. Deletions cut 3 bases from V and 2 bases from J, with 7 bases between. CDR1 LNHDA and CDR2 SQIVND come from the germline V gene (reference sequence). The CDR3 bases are TGTGCCAGTAGTATGCTCCCCAACTATGGCTACACCTTC. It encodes CASSMLPNYGYTF. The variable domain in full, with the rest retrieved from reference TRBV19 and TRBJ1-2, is DGGITQSPKYLFRKEGQNVTLSCEQNLNHDAMYWYRQDPGQGLRLIYYSQIVNDFQKGDIAEGYSVSREKKESFPLTVTSAQKNPTAFYLCASSMLPNYGYTFGSGTRLTVV.

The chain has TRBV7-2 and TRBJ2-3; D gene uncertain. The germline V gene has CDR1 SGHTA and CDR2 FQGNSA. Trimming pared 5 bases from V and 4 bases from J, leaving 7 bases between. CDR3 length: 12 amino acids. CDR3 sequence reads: CASSPPPDTQYF. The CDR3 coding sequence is TGTGCCAGCAGCCCGCCCCCAGATACGCAGTATTTT.

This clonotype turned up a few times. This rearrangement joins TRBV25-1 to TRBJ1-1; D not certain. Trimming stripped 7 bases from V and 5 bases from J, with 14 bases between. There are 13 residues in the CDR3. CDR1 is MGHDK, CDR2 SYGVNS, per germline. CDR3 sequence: CASKIQIGTEAFF. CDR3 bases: TGTGCCAGCAAGATCCAAATCGGAACTGAAGCTTTCTTT.

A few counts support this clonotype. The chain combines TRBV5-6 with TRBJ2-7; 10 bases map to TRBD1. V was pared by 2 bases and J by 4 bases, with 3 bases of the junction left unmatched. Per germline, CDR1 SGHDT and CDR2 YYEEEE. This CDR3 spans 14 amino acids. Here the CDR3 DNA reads TGTGCCAGCAGCTTTGGGACAGGGGTTTACGAGCAGTACTTC. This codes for CASSFGTGVYEQYF.

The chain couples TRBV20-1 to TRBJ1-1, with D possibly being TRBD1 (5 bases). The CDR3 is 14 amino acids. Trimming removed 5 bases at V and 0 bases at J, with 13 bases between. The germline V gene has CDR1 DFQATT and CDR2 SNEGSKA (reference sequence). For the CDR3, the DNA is TGCAGTGCTCGCCGGGACGGATTGAACACTGAAGCTTTCTTT. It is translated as CSARRDGLNTEAFF.

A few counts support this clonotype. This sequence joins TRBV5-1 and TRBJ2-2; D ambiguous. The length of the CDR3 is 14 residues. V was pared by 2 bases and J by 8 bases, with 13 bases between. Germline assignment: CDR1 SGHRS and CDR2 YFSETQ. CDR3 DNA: TGCGCCAGCAGCTTCCGTGCGTCGGCTGGGGAGCTGTTTTTT. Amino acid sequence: CASSFRASAGELFF.

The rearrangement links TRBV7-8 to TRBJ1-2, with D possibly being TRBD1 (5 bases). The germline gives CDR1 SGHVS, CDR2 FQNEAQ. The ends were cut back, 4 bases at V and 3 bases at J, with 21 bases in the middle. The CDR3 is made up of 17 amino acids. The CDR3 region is CASSSPSRAFLDYGYTF. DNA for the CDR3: TGTGCCAGCAGCTCACCTTCCAGGGCCTTTCTTGACTATGGCTACACCTTC. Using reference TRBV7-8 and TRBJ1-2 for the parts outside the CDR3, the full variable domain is GAGVSQSPRYKVAKRGQDVALRCDPISGHVSLFWYQQALGQGPEFLTYFQNEAQLDKSGLPSDRFFAERPEGSVSTLKIQRTQQEDSAVYLCASSSPSRAFLDYGYTFGSGTRLTVV.

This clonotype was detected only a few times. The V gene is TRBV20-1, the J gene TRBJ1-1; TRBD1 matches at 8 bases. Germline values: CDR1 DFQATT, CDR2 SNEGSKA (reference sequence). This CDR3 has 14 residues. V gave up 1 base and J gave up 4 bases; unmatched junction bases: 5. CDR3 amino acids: CSARVRGRSTEAFF. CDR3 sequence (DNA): TGCAGTGCTAGAGTCAGGGGGCGCTCCACTGAAGCTTTCTTT.

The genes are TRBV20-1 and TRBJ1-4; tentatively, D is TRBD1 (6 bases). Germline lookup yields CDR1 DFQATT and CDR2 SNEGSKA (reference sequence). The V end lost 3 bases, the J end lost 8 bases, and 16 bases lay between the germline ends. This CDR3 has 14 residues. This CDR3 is CSASLREGGEKLFF. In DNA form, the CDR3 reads TGCAGTGCTAGCCTCCGGGAGGGGGGCGAAAAACTGTTTTTT.

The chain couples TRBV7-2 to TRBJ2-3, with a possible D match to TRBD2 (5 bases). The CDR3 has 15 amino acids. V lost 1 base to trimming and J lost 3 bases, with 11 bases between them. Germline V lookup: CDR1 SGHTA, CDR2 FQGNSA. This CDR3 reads CASSLGGPLTDTQYF. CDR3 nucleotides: TGTGCCAGCAGCTTAGGAGGGCCGCTTACAGATACGCAGTATTTT.

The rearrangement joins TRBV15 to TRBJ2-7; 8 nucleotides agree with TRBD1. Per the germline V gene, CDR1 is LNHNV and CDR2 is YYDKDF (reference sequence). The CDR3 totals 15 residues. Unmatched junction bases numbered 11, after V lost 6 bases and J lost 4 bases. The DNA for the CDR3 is TGTGCCACCAGACGGGAACCGGGACAGGTGTACGAGCAGTACTTC. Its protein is CATRREPGQVYEQYF.

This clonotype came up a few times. CDR3 sequence reads: CASSLKDRGRDNIQYF. CDR3 DNA: TGCGCCAGCAGCTTGAAGGACAGGGGGCGTGATAACATTCAGTACTTC. V is TRBV5-1 and J is TRBJ2-4; the match to TRBD1 covers 11 bases. Trimming cost V 1 base and J 7 bases; bases outside gene matches: 7. The germline V gene encodes CDR1 SGHRS and CDR2 YFSETQ. This CDR3 is built from 16 residues.

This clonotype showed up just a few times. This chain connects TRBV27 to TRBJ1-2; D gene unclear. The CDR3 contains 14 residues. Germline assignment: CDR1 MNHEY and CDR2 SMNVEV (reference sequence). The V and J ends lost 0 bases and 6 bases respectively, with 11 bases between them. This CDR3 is CASSLSPFGDGYTF. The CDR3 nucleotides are TGTGCCAGCAGTTTATCCCCCTTTGGGGATGGCTACACCTTC.

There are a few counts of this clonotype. CDR3 nucleotides: TGTGCCAGCAGCTTAGGGGGGCCCCGGGACCTCAGGGAGCAGTTCTTC. Amino acids: CASSLGGPRDLREQFF. The chain carries TRBV7-9 and TRBJ2-1; weak D call: TRBD1 (6 bases). Trimming removed 1 base from V and 10 bases from J, with 20 bases in between. The CDR3 is 16 amino acids. Germline CDR1 is SEHNR and CDR2 is FQNEAQ (reference sequence).

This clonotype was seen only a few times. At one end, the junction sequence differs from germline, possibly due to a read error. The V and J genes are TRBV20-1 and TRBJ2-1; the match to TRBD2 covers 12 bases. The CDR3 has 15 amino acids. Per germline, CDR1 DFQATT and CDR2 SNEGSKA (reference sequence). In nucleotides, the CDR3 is TGCAGGGCTAGTCGGACTAGCGGGGTGGACAATGAGCAGTTCTTC. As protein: CRASRTSGVDNEQFF.

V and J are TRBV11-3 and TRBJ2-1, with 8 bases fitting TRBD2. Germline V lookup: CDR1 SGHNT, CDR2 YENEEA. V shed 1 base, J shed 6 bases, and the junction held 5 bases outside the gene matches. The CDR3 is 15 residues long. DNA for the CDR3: TGTGCCAGCAGCTTAGCGGGACTAGGGGGCAATGAGCAGTTCTTC. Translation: CASSLAGLGGNEQFF. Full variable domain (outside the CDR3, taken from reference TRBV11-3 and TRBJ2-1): EAGVVQSPRYKIIEKKQPVAFWCNPISGHNTLYWYLQNLGQGPELLIRYENEEAVDDSQLPKDRFSAERLKGVDSTLKIQPAELGDSAVYLCASSLAGLGGNEQFFGPGTRLTVL.